These 19 T cell receptor beta chains share one sample of origin, sequenced in a study of T cell changes during pregnancy in multiple sclerosis. Here immunoSEQ multiplex PCR was the method, and the copy in TCRdb shows in-frame clones only, minus some. The sample has tens of thousands of clones, 91% seen once. Here the sequenced sample was peripheral blood, taken after pregnancy. The source is a female donor in good health, enrolled as a control in a pregnancy study.

This sequence joins TRBV5-6 and TRBJ1-6; 10 bases match TRBD1. With V trimmed by 0 bases and J by 10 bases, 10 bases remained unmatched. CDR1 is SGHDT and CDR2 is YYEEEE in the germline V gene. This CDR3 is built from 17 residues. This CDR3 is CASSLGQGAVLGSPLHF. CDR3 nucleotides: TGTGCCAGCAGCTTGGGACAGGGGGCGGTTTTAGGGTCACCCCTCCACTTT.

This sequence joins TRBV6-6 and TRBJ1-5; D gene unclear. CDR1 is MNHNY and CDR2 is SVGAGI in the germline V gene (reference sequence). The CDR3 runs to 14 residues. V was cut by 1 base and J by 6 bases, with 10 bases left in between. The CDR3 sequence: CASSYFGQAQPQHF. DNA for the CDR3: TGTGCCAGCAGTTACTTCGGTCAGGCTCAGCCCCAGCATTTT.

This clone occurred once. The rearrangement links TRBV6-5 to TRBJ2-5, with TRBD1 matching 7 bases. Germline lookup yields CDR1 MNHEY and CDR2 SVGAGI. Germline trimming cut 5 bases from V and 4 bases from J; bases unmatched to any gene: 7. The CDR3 has 14 amino acids. In DNA, the CDR3 is TGTGCCAGCAGTACATCGACAGGGACAGAGACCCAGTACTTC. Protein product: CASSTSTGTETQYF.

The CDR3 bases are TGTGCCAGCCTCGAGGCCTACGAGCAGTACTTC. Its protein product is CASLEAYEQYF. The V and J genes are TRBV6-1 and TRBJ2-7; D is uncertain. From germline, CDR1 is MNHNS and CDR2 SASEGT. The V end was cut by 8 bases, the J end by 2 bases, with 7 bases between. This CDR3 spans 11 amino acids.

The gene calls are TRBV2 and TRBJ1-5, with TRBD1 matching 8 bases. CDR3 length: 15 amino acids. CDR1 and CDR2 from the germline V gene are SNHLY and FYNNEI. With V trimmed by 8 bases and J by 2 bases, 8 bases remained unmatched. The CDR3 protein is CASSMQGAGNQPQHF. For the CDR3, the DNA is TGTGCCAGCTCGATGCAGGGGGCGGGCAATCAGCCCCAGCATTTT.

This chain links TRBV5-8 with TRBJ2-7, with D unresolved. The CDR3 sequence is 15 residues long. V lost 5 bases, J lost 5 bases, and 20 bases lay in between. The germline CDR1 and CDR2 sequences are SGHTS and YDEGEE. The CDR3 region has the DNA TGTGCCAGCAGACCCCACCGAGCTAGTTTGGACGAGCAGTACTTC. Its translation: CASRPHRASLDEQYF. Using reference TRBV5-8 and TRBJ2-7 for the parts outside the CDR3, the full variable domain is EAGVTQSPTHLIKTRGQQATLRCSPISGHTSVYWYQQALGLGLQFLLWYDEGEERNRGNFPPRFSGRQFPNYSSELNVNALELEDSALYLCASRPHRASLDEQYFGPGTRLTVT.

The CDR3 DNA is TGTGCCAGCTCTTCTGGAGACAGGAGATATAGCAATCAGCCCCAGCATTTT. Translating gives CASSSGDRRYSNQPQHF. The chain is built from TRBV18 and TRBJ1-5, with D perhaps matching TRBD1 (6 bases). CDR3 length: 17 residues. The germline V gene encodes CDR1 KGHSH and CDR2 LQKENI. V lost 6 bases, J lost 0 bases, and 18 bases lay in between.

This clone was seen a single time. The rearrangement links TRBV7-9 to TRBJ1-1; 8 bases agree with TRBD1. V shed 5 bases and J 1 base; nucleotides not matched to a gene: 6. There are 15 residues in the CDR3. Germline V CDR1 and CDR2: SEHNR, FQNEAQ (reference sequence). Here the CDR3 reads CASSAGQGRNTEAFF. The CDR3 DNA follows: TGTGCCAGCAGCGCAGGACAGGGAAGGAACACTGAAGCTTTCTTT.

J is TRBJ1-1 and V is TRBV19; TRBD1 aligns across 8 bases. This CDR3 has 17 amino acids. Trimming cost V 1 base and J 2 bases; bases outside gene matches: 9. Germline V gives CDR1 LNHDA, CDR2 SQIVND (reference sequence). The CDR3 spells CASSIGPFQGANTEAFF. CDR3 bases: TGTGCCAGTAGTATAGGGCCTTTTCAGGGGGCCAACACTGAAGCTTTCTTT.

The chain employs TRBV14 and TRBJ2-7; 7 nucleotides line up with TRBD1. The germline gives CDR1 SGHDN, CDR2 FVKESK. V trimming: 4 bases; J trimming: 2 bases; junction bases outside the gene matches: 5. The CDR3 extends over 14 amino acids. CDR3 nucleotide sequence: TGTGCCAGCAGCCCGACAGGGTCCCCCTACGAGCAGTACTTC. This gives the protein CASSPTGSPYEQYF.

V gene TRBV2 combines with J gene TRBJ1-2; D is ambiguous. Trimming removed 6 bases at V and 3 bases at J, with 23 bases between. In germline, CDR1 is SNHLY, CDR2 FYNNEI. The CDR3 totals 17 residues. Here the CDR3 DNA reads TGTGCCAGCAGAGGCGAGCGAGGACGGGGAGTTGACTATGGCTACACCTTC. It codes for CASRGERGRGVDYGYTF.

V usage is TRBV29-1 and J usage is TRBJ1-5, with 7 nucleotides matching TRBD1. The germline V gene encodes CDR1 SQVTM and CDR2 ANQGSEA. V trimming: 6 bases; J trimming: 4 bases; junction bases outside the gene matches: 6. The CDR3 runs 13 residues. The CDR3 DNA sequence: TGCAGCGTCGGGACAGCATGGAATCAGCCCCAGCATTTT. This translates into CSVGTAWNQPQHF. Combining the CDR3 with reference TRBV29-1 and TRBJ1-5 gives the whole variable domain SAVISQKPSRDICQRGTSLTIQCQVDSQVTMMFWYRQQPGQSLTLIATANQGSEATYESGFVIDKFPISRPNLTFSTLTVSNMSPEDSSIYLCSVGTAWNQPQHFGDGTRLSIL.

The count of this clone is one. The rearrangement uses TRBV7-9 and TRBJ2-7; 7 nucleotides agree with TRBD2. V shed 3 bases, J shed 7 bases, and the junction held 0 bases outside the gene matches. The CDR3 contains 11 residues. Germline CDR1 reads SEHNR; CDR2 reads FQNEAQ (reference sequence). The CDR3 spells CASSFGGEQYF. CDR3 bases: TGTGCCAGCAGCTTCGGGGGGGAGCAGTACTTC.

The rearrangement uses TRBV11-2 and TRBJ1-2, with 7 positions matching TRBD1. The CDR3 contains 13 residues. V was clipped by 5 bases and J by 4 bases; unmatched bases: 4. Germline V CDR1 and CDR2: SGHAT, FQNNGV. This chain's CDR3 is CASSPGQLYGYTF. The CDR3 nucleotides are TGTGCCAGCAGCCCGGGACAGCTCTATGGCTACACCTTC.

The chain is built from TRBV5-4 and TRBJ2-1; 9 positions match TRBD2. From germline, CDR1 is SGHNT and CDR2 YYREEE (reference sequence). This CDR3 is 15 amino acids long. Trimming at V came to 4 bases and at J to 7 bases, leaving 9 bases not matched to a gene. Here the CDR3 DNA reads TGTGCCAGCAGCGTCGGGACTAGCTATCGGAATGAGCAGTTCTTC. It translates to CASSVGTSYRNEQFF.

The genes are TRBV13 and TRBJ2-7; 8 bases line up with TRBD1. The CDR3 is made up of 13 amino acids. Germline lookup yields CDR1 PRHDT and CDR2 FYEKMQ (reference sequence). V was clipped by 7 bases and J by 7 bases; unmatched bases: 9. The DNA of the CDR3 is TGTGCCAGCAAAGCCTGGACAGGGCAAGAGCAGTACTTC. The encoded protein is CASKAWTGQEQYF.

The chain joins TRBV7-9 to TRBJ2-7; 7 nucleotides agree with TRBD1. J was trimmed by 5 bases and V by 4 bases; bases with no gene match: 11. The germline gives CDR1 SEHNR, CDR2 FQNEAQ (reference sequence). CDR3 length: 15 residues. The CDR3 spells CASSYPQTGTDEQYF. CDR3 in DNA: TGTGCCAGCAGCTACCCCCAGACAGGGACCGACGAGCAGTACTTC.

The CDR3 region is CASSAGGLAGGRGETQYF. CDR3 coding DNA: TGTGCCAGCAGCGCGGGAGGACTAGCGGGGGGCCGGGGGGAGACCCAGTACTTC. The rearrangement uses TRBV9 and TRBJ2-5; the match to TRBD2 covers 14 bases. Germline CDR1 is SGDLS and CDR2 is YYNGEE. The CDR3 is 18 residues long. V lost 3 bases, J lost 5 bases, and 12 bases stayed unmatched.

The chain has TRBV4-3 and TRBJ2-3, with 12 bases aligning to TRBD2. Germline V gene data show CDR1 as LGHNA and CDR2 as YSLEER. The V gene end was trimmed by 0 bases and the J gene end by 1 base; junction bases not matched to a gene: 5. The length of the CDR3 is 18 residues. As DNA, the CDR3 is TGCGCCAGCAGCCAAGATTTCGGGACTAGCGGGCGCACAGATACGCAGTATTTT. Its protein is CASSQDFGTSGRTDTQYF.